These T cell receptor beta chains were read from a single sample in a study of blood T cell repertoires in COVID-19. TCRdb's copy holds only in-frame clones and misses some; the assay was immunoSEQ multiplex PCR. The sample carries approximately 210,000 clones, around 90% recorded once. Material: PBMCs or T cells enriched from blood (not recorded which). The receptors come from a woman in her twenties or thirties who had recovered from COVID-19. Both conserved end residues are trimmed from each CDR3. The D gene is left open where the match is weak. Size values are once, few and many counts, or a class for expanded clones, and some rows have none.

v_gene	abundance	d_gene	CDR3aa
TRBV3-1/TRBV3-2	-	TRBD2	ASSPGARREGTTGELF
TRBV19	-	-	ASSIGDEQF
TRBV9	-	TRBD2	ASSVGGISTDTQY
TRBV13	-	-	ASKTYRGEAF
TRBV19	-	-	ASSMSEAGDTEAF
TRBV15	-	-	ATSGNPTGPSTDTQY
TRBV28	-	-	ASSLSGAGANVLT
TRBV19	-	TRBD2	ASSVAPLTSGGRNEQF
TRBV11-2	few	-	ASGRGIGEKLF
TRBV5-8	-	-	ASSSGLREKLF
TRBV9	-	TRBD1	ASSEGQGLYEQY
TRBV7-9	once	-	ASSLGRGANYGYT
TRBV9	-	TRBD1	ASNPTGSYNEQF
TRBV4-3	-	-	ASSQDFSSTDTQY
TRBV30	-	TRBD2	AWGYSGFASSTDTQY
TRBV9	-	-	ASSATNNEQF
TRBV5-4	-	TRBD1	ASSLQGYSGNTIY
TRBV18	-	-	ASSPLNRADEQY
TRBV28	-	-	ASTNHGGRSNQPQH
TRBV6-2/TRBV6-3	-	TRBD1	ASSVQGRIGF
TRBV14	-	-	ASSQARYNYGYT
TRBV5-1	-	-	ASSAQGSYTGELF
TRBV27	-	-	ASSSPPSRTEAF
TRBV27	-	-	ASSLRGPSNQPQH
TRBV11-3	-	-	ASSFETNYEQY
TRBV19	few	-	ASSIDPRDRRATNEKLF
TRBV6-5	-	-	ASTLGGGYNSPLH
TRBV4-3	few	TRBD2	ASSQEGSGGVDEQF